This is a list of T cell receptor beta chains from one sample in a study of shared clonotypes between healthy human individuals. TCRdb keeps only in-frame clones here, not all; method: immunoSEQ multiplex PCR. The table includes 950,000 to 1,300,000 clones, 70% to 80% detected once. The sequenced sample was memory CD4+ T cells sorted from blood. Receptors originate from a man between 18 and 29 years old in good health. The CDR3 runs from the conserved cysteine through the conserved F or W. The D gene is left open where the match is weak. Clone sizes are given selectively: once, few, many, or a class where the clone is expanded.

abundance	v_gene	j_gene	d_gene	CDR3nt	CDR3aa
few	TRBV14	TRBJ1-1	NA	TGTGCCAGCAGCCAATACACTGAAGCTTTCTTT	CASSQYTEAFF
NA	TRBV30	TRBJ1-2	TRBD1	TGTGCCTGGAAACTGGTGTGGGGACAGATCTATGGCTACACCTTC	CAWKLVWGQIYGYTF
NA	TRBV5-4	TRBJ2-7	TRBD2	TGTGCCAGCAGCTCCCCCGGGACTAGCTCCTACGAGCAGTACTTC	CASSSPGTSSYEQYF
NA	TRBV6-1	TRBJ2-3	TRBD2	TGTGCCAGCAGTGCCCTAGCGGGGGGTACAGATACGCAGTATTTT	CASSALAGGTDTQYF
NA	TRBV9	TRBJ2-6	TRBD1	TGTGCCAGCAGCTCCGGACAGGGCGGGGCCAACGTCCTGACTTTC	CASSSGQGGANVLTF
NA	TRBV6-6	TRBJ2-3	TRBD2	TGTGCCAGCAGTTCTACGGGGGGGACCACAGATACGCAGTATTTT	CASSSTGGTTDTQYF
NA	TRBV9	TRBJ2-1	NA	TGTGCCAGCAGCGGGTCTAGCTTCCATGAGCAGTTCTTC	CASSGSSFHEQFF
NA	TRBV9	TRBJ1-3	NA	TGTGCCAGCAGCGCCGCCGGGACGGCCGGCGCCACCATATATTTT	CASSAAGTAGATIYF
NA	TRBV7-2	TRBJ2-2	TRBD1	TGTGCCAGCAGCTTATACGGGACAGTGAACACCGGGGAGCTGTTTTTT	CASSLYGTVNTGELFF
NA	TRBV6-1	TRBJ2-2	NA	TGTGCCAGCAGTGAACAGGGTGGTAGGAAGCTGTTTTTT	CASSEQGGRKLFF
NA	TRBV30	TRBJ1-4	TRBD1	TGTGCCTGGAGTGTACCGGGGACAGTCCCGAAACTGTTTTTT	CAWSVPGTVPKLFF
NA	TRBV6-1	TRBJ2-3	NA	TGTGCCAGCAGTGAACGGACCACAGATACGCAGTATTTT	CASSERTTDTQYF
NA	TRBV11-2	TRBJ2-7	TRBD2	TGTGCCAGCAGCCGGAGTGGGAGGGGACGGGGGGAGCAGTACTTC	CASSRSGRGRGEQYF
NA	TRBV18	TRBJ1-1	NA	TGTGCCAGCTCACCCCGAGAAGGGGGAGCTTTCTTT	CASSPREGGAFF
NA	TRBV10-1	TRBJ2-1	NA	TGCGCCAGCAGTTCCTACAATGAGCAGTTCTTC	CASSSYNEQFF
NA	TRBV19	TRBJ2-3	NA	TGTGCCAGTAGTCTAGGGCTCAGCGCAGCGAGCACAGATACGCAGTATTTT	CASSLGLSAASTDTQYF
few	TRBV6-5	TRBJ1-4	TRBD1	TGTGCCAGCAGCCTGACAGGGGGTAATGAAAAACTGTTTTTT	CASSLTGGNEKLFF
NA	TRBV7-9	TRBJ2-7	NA	TGTGCCAGCAGCCTCCGGGGAACTGGGGGTCCCTACGAGCAGTACTTC	CASSLRGTGGPYEQYF
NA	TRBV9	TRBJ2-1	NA	TGTGCCAGCAGCGTAGCTTATTACAATGAGCAGTTCTTC	CASSVAYYNEQFF
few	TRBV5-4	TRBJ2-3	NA	TGTGCCAGCAGCAATACTAGTGGGACGCAGTATTTT	CASSNTSGTQYF
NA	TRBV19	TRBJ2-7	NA	TGTGCCAGTAGTATTACAGGCCATAGCTCCTACGAGCAGTACTTC	CASSITGHSSYEQYF
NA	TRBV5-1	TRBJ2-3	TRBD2	TGCGCCAGCAGCTTGGGTGGACTAGCGGGGGCAGGGACCAGTACGCAGTATTTT	CASSLGGLAGAGTSTQYF
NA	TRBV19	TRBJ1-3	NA	TGTGCCAGTAGTGCCCGACAGTCTTTGTTTGGAAACACCATATATTTT	CASSARQSLFGNTIYF
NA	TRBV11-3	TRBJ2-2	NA	TGTGCCAGCAGCCCCGTGGGTAGCGCCACGAACACCGGGGAGCTGTTTTTT	CASSPVGSATNTGELFF
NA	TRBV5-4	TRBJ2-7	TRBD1	TGTGCCAGCAGCGCCGGACAGGGGGCCTACGAGCAGTACTTC	CASSAGQGAYEQYF
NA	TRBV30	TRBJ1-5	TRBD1	TGTGCCTGGAGTGCAGGACAGGAGGTGGGTCAGCCCCAGCATTTT	CAWSAGQEVGQPQHF
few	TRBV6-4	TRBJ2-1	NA	TGTGCCAGCAGGGACCAATACAATGAGCAGTTCTTC	CASRDQYNEQFF
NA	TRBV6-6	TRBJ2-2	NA	TGTGCCAGCATTAGGGGGGCGAACACCGGGGAGCTGTTTTTT	CASIRGANTGELFF
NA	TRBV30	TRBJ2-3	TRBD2	TGTGCCAGAGCGGGGGTAGATACGCAGTATTTT	CARAGVDTQYF
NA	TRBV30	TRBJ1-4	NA	TGTGCCTGGAGTGTTTCGGCAACTAATGAAAAACTGTTTTTT	CAWSVSATNEKLFF
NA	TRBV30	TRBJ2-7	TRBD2	TGTGCCTGGAGTTTGAGCGGGGGATCTTACGAGCAGTACTTC	CAWSLSGGSYEQYF
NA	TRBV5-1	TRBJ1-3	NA	TGCGCCAGCAGCCCTTGGGCCGGCTGGGAAAACACCATATATTTT	CASSPWAGWENTIYF
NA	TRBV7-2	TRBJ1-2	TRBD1	TGTGCCAGCAGCTCCAATTCACAGGGGGCGGAGGGCTACACCTTC	CASSSNSQGAEGYTF
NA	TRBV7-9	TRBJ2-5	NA	TGTGCCAGCAGCACCCGTCCGGACGGTAGGGAGACCCAGTACTTC	CASSTRPDGRETQYF
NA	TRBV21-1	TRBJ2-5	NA	TGTGCCAGCAGCCCTCATGAGGGTGAGGGATTGACTAGCGGGCCCCAAGAGACCCAGTACTTC	CASSPHEGEGLTSGPQETQYF
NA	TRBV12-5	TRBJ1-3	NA	TGTGCTAGTGCCCCGTCCTCTGGAAACACCATATATTTT	CASAPSSGNTIYF
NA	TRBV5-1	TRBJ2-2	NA	TGCGCCAGCAGCTTAAACGGGGCGGACACCGGGGAGCTGTTTTTT	CASSLNGADTGELFF
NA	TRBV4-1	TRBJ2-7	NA	TGCGCCAGCAGCCCCGTCGACACCTACGAGCAGTACTTC	CASSPVDTYEQYF
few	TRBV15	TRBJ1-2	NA	TGTGCCACCAGGGGGAACTATGGCTACACCTTC	CATRGNYGYTF
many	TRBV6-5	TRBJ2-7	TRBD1	TGTGCCAGCAGTCCGGACAGGAGCAACCACTACGAGCAGTACTTC	CASSPDRSNHYEQYF
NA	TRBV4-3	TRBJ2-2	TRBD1	TGCGCCAGCAGCCAGACTACAGGGGCCGGGGAGCTGTTTTTT	CASSQTTGAGELFF
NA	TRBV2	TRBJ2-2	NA	TGTGCCAGCCGTTCGGGCCATAACACCGGGGAGCTGTTTTTT	CASRSGHNTGELFF
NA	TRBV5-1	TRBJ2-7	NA	TGCGCCAGCAGCTTGTACGCCAACTACGAGCAGTACTTC	CASSLYANYEQYF
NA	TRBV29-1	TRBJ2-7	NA	TGCAGCGTTGCTGCTAGGGTCAGCAGGGGAGGCGAGCAGTACTTC	CSVAARVSRGGEQYF
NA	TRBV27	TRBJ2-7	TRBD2	TGTGCCAGCAGTTTAGCGGGAGGGGGCTACGAGCAGTACTTC	CASSLAGGGYEQYF
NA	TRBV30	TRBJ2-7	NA	TGTGCCTGGAGCGTTGGGGGGTCCTCCTACGAGCAGTACTTC	CAWSVGGSSYEQYF
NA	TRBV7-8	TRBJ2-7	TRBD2	TGTGCCAGCATCGAGGGTGCGGGAGATTACGAGCAGTACTTC	CASIEGAGDYEQYF
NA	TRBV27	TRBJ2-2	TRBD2	TGTGCCAGCAGGGTAGCGGGGGGCTTGAACACCGGGGAGCTGTTTTTT	CASRVAGGLNTGELFF
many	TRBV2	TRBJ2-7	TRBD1	TGTGCCAGCAGTGCCCCCCAGAACAGGGGCTCGGGGGAGCAGTACTTC	CASSAPQNRGSGEQYF
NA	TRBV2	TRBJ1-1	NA	TGTGCCAGCAGTGATGACTCGAACACTGAAGCTTTCTTT	CASSDDSNTEAFF